This TCR beta chain was found in a study of response to subunit inactivated influenza vaccine. CDR1 SGHDT and CDR2 YYEEEE come from the germline V gene. Losses at the gene ends were 2 bases for V and 1 base for J; bases not matched to a gene: 4. The CDR3 contains 16 residues. In TCRdb, the RT-PCR reads were re-called with MiXCR into one record per CDR3 protein. The table includes approximately 730,000 distinct CDR3 sequences, approximately 15% detected once. This sequence joins TRBV5-6 and TRBJ2-3; 10 nucleotides line up with TRBD1. The TCR comes from a man aged 50 to 60 who received an inactivated influenza vaccine. Sequenced here: PBMCs from blood, sampled about 14 days before vaccination. CDR3 nucleotide sequence: TGTGCCAGCAGCTTTACCGGGACAGGGGGCACAGATACGCAGTATTTT. Protein sequence: CASSFTGTGGTDTQYF.